This TCR beta chain was observed in a study of blood T cell repertoires in COVID-19. Turning to the study itself: Samples representing acute and convalescent COVID-19 were sourced from the United States, Italy and Spain. Sample material is recorded as cDNA or gDNA derived from T cells, B-cell-depleted T cells, or PBMCs.

Per the original data handling: Amplification from reference gene primers served as the basis for estimated nucleated cell counts. Assay: immunoSEQ multiplex PCR; the TCRdb copy retains only in-frame clones and omits some. That table is the source of V, J and clone size, and D and trimming were worked out from the DNA. The table lists around 270,000 clones, about 89% of them singletons. V was trimmed by 5 bases and J by 5 bases, leaving 19 bases between them. This CDR3 region has 15 residues. The germline gives CDR1 MNHNY, CDR2 SVGAGI (reference sequence). The chain carries TRBV6-6 and TRBJ2-7, with D perhaps TRBD2 (5 bases). The source of this sequence is a man in his forties who had recovered from COVID-19. The sequenced material came from peripheral blood. CDR3 loop: CASSPGVGFRDEQYF. The CDR3 DNA reads TGTGCCAGCAGTCCCGGGGTGGGGTTTAGAGACGAGCAGTACTTC.